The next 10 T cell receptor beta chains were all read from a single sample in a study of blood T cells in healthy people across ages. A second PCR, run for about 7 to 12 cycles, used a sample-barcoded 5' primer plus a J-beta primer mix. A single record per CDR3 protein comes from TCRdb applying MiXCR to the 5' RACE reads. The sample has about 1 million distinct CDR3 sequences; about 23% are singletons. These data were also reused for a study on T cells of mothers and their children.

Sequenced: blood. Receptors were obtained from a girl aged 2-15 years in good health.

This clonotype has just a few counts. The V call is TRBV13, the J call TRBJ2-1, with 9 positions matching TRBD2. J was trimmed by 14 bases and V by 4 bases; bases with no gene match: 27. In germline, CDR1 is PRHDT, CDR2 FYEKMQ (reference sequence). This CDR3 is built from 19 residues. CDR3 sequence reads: CASSSNGAQVASGVGTEFF. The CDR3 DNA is TGTGCCAGCAGCTCCAACGGGGCGCAGGTTGCTAGCGGGGTTGGTACAGAGTTCTTC.

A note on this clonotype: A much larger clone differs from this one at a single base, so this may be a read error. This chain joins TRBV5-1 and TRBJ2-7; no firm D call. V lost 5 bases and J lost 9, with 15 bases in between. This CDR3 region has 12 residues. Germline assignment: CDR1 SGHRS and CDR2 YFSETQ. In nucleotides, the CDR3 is TGCGCCAGCAGTTTTGCTTTCCACGGGCAGTACTTC. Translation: CASSFAFHGQYF.

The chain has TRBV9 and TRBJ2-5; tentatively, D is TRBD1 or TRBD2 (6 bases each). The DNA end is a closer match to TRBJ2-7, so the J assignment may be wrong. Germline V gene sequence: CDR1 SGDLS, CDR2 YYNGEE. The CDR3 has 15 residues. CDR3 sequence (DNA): TGTGCCAGCAGCCCGGGGGCAGATCCGACTCACGAGCAGTACTTC. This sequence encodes CASSPGADPTHEQYF.

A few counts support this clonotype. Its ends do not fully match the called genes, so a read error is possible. CDR3 amino acids: CASGLGDYEQYF. The CDR3 region has the DNA TGTGCCAGCGGCTTAGGTGACTACGAGCAGTACTTC. The gene calls are TRBV7-9 and TRBJ2-7, with D uncertain. The CDR3 totals 12 residues. Germline values: CDR1 SEHNR, CDR2 FQNEAQ (reference sequence).

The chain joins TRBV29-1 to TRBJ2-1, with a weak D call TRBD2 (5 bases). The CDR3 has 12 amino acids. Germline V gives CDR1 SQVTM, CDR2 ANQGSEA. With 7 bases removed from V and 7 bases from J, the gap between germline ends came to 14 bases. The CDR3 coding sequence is TGCAGCGCCATAGGACTGGAAAATGAGCAGTTCTTC. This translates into CSAIGLENEQFF.

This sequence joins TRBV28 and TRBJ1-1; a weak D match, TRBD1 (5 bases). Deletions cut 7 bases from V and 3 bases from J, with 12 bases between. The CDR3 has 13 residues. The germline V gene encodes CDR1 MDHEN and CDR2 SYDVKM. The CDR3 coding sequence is TGTGCCAGCAAGGCAGACAGTTACACTGAAGCTTTCTTT. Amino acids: CASKADSYTEAFF.

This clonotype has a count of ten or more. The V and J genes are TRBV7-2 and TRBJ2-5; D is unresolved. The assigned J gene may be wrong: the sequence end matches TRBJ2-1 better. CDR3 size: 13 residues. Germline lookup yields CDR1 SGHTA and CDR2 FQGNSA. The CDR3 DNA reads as TGTGCCAGCAGCTTTTTTGTGGTTTCTGAGCAGTTCTTC. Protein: CASSFFVVSEQFF.

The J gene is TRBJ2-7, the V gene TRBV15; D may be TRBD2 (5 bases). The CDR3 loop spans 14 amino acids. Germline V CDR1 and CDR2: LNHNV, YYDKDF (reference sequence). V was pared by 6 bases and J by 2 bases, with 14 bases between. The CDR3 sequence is CATSSSRDPYEQYF. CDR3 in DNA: TGTGCCACCAGTTCGTCTCGGGATCCCTACGAGCAGTACTTC.

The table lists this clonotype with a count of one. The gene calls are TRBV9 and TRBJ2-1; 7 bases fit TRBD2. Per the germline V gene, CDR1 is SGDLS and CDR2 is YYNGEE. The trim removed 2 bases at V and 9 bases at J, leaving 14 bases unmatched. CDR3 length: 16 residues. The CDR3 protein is CASSVEASGYLFEQFF. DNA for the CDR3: TGTGCCAGCAGCGTCGAGGCTAGCGGTTACCTATTTGAGCAGTTCTTC.

CDR3 sequence: CASRGRGESEQFF. The CDR3 region has the DNA TGTGCCAGCAGGGGGCGGGGGGAATCTGAGCAGTTCTTC. This chain joins TRBV6-1 and TRBJ2-1, with 8 bases identical to TRBD2. V was clipped by 6 bases and J by 9 bases; unmatched bases: 7. Germline values: CDR1 MNHNS, CDR2 SASEGT. CDR3 length equals 13 residues.